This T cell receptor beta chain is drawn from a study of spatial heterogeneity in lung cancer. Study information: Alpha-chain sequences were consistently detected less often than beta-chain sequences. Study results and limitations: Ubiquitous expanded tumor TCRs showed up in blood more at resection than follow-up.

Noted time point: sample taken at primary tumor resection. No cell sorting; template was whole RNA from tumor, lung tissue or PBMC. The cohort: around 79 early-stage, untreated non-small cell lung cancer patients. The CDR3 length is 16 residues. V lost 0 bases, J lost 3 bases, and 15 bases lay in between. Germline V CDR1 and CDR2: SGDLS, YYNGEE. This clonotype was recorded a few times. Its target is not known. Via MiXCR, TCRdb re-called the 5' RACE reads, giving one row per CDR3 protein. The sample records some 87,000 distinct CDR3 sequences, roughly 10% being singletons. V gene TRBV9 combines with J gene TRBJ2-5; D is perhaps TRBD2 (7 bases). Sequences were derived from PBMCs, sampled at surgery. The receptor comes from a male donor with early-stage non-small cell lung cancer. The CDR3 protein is CASSVATGGPEETQYF. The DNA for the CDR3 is TGTGCCAGCAGCGTAGCTACGGGGGGCCCAGAAGAGACCCAGTACTTC.